The 9 T cell receptor beta chains listed next were all sequenced from one sample in a study of regulatory T cells in long-lasting Graves disease. Noted time point: newly diagnosed GD, antithyroid drugs for less than 3 months. TCR sequences were obtained from RNA taken from PBMCs. With iRepertoire HTBI primers and Arm-PCR of CDR3 regions, TCR beta libraries were built. TCRdb re-derived calls from the multiplex PCR reads in MiXCR, one entry per CDR3 protein. Of under 500,000 distinct CDR3 sequences listed, around 15% are singletons. Separately, the same data were catalogued under a study of T cells in Graves' hyperthyroidism and ophthalmopathy.

Specimen: peripheral blood mononuclear cells (PBMCs), collected at new diagnosis, from a patient treated with antithyroid drugs. The receptor source for this set is a woman aged 25 to 45 with Graves disease.

This clonotype was observed at least ten times. The J gene is TRBJ1-2, the V gene TRBV2, with 7 bases aligning to TRBD1. Trimming cost V 7 bases and J 5 bases; bases outside gene matches: 22. The germline gives CDR1 SNHLY, CDR2 FYNNEI. The CDR3 contains 18 residues. The CDR3 spells CASTHDYNPGGRGYGYTF. For the CDR3, the DNA is TGTGCCAGCACCCATGATTACAACCCAGGGGGAAGAGGGTATGGCTACACCTTC.

This clonotype was seen ten or more times. The V and J genes are TRBV12-3 or TRBV12-4 and TRBJ1-2; D unclear. The CDR3 sequence is 14 residues long. V lost 3 bases to trimming and J lost 0 bases, with 8 bases between them. CDR3 nucleotide sequence: TGTGCCAGCAGTTTCCGGGGTGCTAACTATGGCTACACCTTC. Its protein product is CASSFRGANYGYTF.

In its sample, this clonotype was seen many times. The V call is TRBV28, the J call TRBJ2-7; 10 bases are shared with TRBD1. Trimming took 8 bases from V and 0 from J; bases not matched to a gene: 7. Germline values: CDR1 MDHEN, CDR2 SYDVKM. The CDR3 has 15 residues. The CDR3 bases are TGTGCCAGCGTTAGGGGACAGGGGCTCTCCTACGAGCAGTACTTC. It yields the protein CASVRGQGLSYEQYF.

This clonotype was seen repeatedly, ten times or more. The chain couples TRBV2 to TRBJ2-1, with D possibly TRBD2 on 6 matching bases. Germline V lookup: CDR1 SNHLY, CDR2 FYNNEI. With 0 bases removed from V and 10 bases from J, the gap between germline ends came to 22 bases. CDR3 length: 17 residues. DNA of the CDR3: TGTGCCAGCAGTGAAGCGATCTTAGCTACGACTAGTTTGGAGCAGTTCTTC. As protein: CASSEAILATTSLEQFF.

On this clonotype: A much larger clone lies a single base off, so this may be a read error. The rearrangement links TRBV7-2 to TRBJ2-1; 11 nucleotides agree with TRBD2. Germline V lookup: CDR1 SGHTA, CDR2 FQGNSA. The CDR3 consists of 16 residues. DNA for the CDR3: TGTGCCAGCAGCTTAGTTATGGCTAGCGGGAGGAATGAGAAGTTCTTC. Amino acid sequence: CASSLVMASGRNEKFF.

The chain couples TRBV6-2 or TRBV6-3 to TRBJ2-1, with 11 bases identical to TRBD2. Germline V gives CDR1 MNHEY, CDR2 SVGEGT. This CDR3 spans 18 amino acids. J gave up 7 bases and V 2 bases, and 13 bases lay outside the gene matches. In DNA, the CDR3 is TGTGCCAGCAGTTACCTGGGGGTAGCGGGAGGGACGGGGAATGAGCAGTTCTTC. It codes for CASSYLGVAGGTGNEQFF.

Remarks on this clonotype: A single base separates this from a much larger clone, so it may be a read error. The gene calls are TRBV12-3 or TRBV12-4 and TRBJ2-5; 12 bases are shared with TRBD2. The CDR3 length is 15 residues. Trimming took 6 bases from V and 3 from J; bases not matched to a gene: 5. CDR3 sequence reads: CASSRLAGVEETQYF. The CDR3 nucleotides read TGTGCCAGCAGCCGACTAGCGGGAGTGGAAGAGACCCAGTACTTC.

This clonotype was found many times. The genes are TRBV28 and TRBJ2-7, with D possibly TRBD2 on 5 matching bases. Germline V lookup: CDR1 MDHEN, CDR2 SYDVKM. The CDR3 runs 18 residues. Deletions cut 5 bases from V and 6 bases from J, with 29 bases between. This CDR3 is CASSLPLALDGSEFEQYF. CDR3 coding DNA: TGTGCCAGCAGTCTTCCTTTAGCGCTCGACGGATCGGAATTCGAGCAGTACTTC.

This clonotype was found many times. This chain connects TRBV5-4 to TRBJ2-3, with TRBD1 matching over 8 bases. Germline lookup yields CDR1 SGHNT and CDR2 YYREEE (reference sequence). V shed 4 bases, J shed 3 bases, and the junction held 7 bases outside the gene matches. This CDR3 has 15 residues. CDR3 in amino acids: CASSLRTGSTDTQYF. CDR3 bases: TGTGCCAGCAGCCTACGGACAGGGAGTACAGATACGCAGTATTTT.